This record covers a single TCR beta chain. Its antigen is as yet unknown. The germline V gene encodes CDR1 LNHDA and CDR2 SQIVND (reference sequence). The CDR3 spans 16 residues. Unmatched junction bases numbered 7, after V lost 5 bases and J lost 2 bases. This sample is part of a study of cytomegalovirus exposure and HLA in healthy donors. The study, taken as a whole, reports: The Asian-associated ancestry cluster reportedly had fewer N-insertions than the approximately 700-donor mean in a later analysis.

Amplification used 60 Vbeta primers and 13 Jbeta primers. The repertoire was sequenced with immunoSEQ multiplex PCR; TCRdb's copy has only in-frame clones and lacks some. This sample's table reports 35,000 or so clones. The sample was PBMCs. The source is a man aged 40-50 years in good health and CMV-seropositive. The rearrangement joins TRBV19 to TRBJ2-3, with 10 positions matching TRBD2. CDR3 DNA sequence: TGTGCCAGTAGTCCGCGGACTAGCGGCTTCACAGATACGCAGTATTTT. As protein: CASSPRTSGFTDTQYF.